Described below is a single T cell receptor beta chain sequence and its context. The data derive from a study of blood T cell repertoires in COVID-19. Study-wide background: Acute and convalescent COVID-19 specimens originated in the United States, Italy and Spain. Sources were T cells, B-cell-depleted T cells, or PBMCs; the material itself was cDNA or gDNA.

Only in-frame clones appear in the TCRdb table, and some are missing; sequencing was by immunoSEQ multiplex PCR. This table has under 200,000 clones, about 85% appearing once. Losses at the gene ends were 5 bases for V and 5 bases for J; bases not matched to a gene: 7. Germline V gene data show CDR1 as MDHEN and CDR2 as SYDVKM. This CDR3 comprises 15 residues. The sequenced sample was peripheral blood. This sequence was found in a woman older than 75 with acute or convalescent COVID-19. The chain couples TRBV28 to TRBJ1-4, with TRBD1 matching 8 bases. The CDR3 sequence is CASSAAGTGNEKLFF. Here the CDR3 DNA reads TGTGCCAGCAGTGCCGCCGGGACAGGCAATGAAAAACTGTTTTTT.